This TCR beta chain was identified during a study of shared clonotypes between healthy human individuals. CDR1 and CDR2 from the germline V gene are SGHRS and YFSETQ. V lost 4 bases, J lost 2 bases, and 14 bases lay in between. This CDR3 spans 15 amino acids. Using immunoSEQ multiplex PCR, the repertoire was profiled, and TCRdb retains in-frame clones only, with some absent. The sample consists of about 530,000 clones, roughly 85% of them appearing once. This clonotype originated in a woman in her thirties or forties in good health. Some clones in this sample may be carry-over from other donors' samples. The gene calls are TRBV5-1 and TRBJ2-3, with D perhaps TRBD1 (6 bases). The sequenced sample consisted of PBMCs. The CDR3 protein is CASSQGHPFTDTQYF. For the CDR3, the DNA is TGCGCCAGCAGCCAGGGACATCCATTCACAGATACGCAGTATTTT.